This T cell receptor (beta chain) was captured by sequencing in a study of persistence of HIV-infected CD4 T cells. Stimulation used about 9.2 ug/mL lysate from CMV-infected fibroblasts. CD40L-negative CD69-negative CD45RO-high memory CD4+ T cells were sorted as populations depleted of antigen-responding cells. V lost 0 bases to trimming and J lost 0 bases, with 15 bases between them. Per the germline V gene, CDR1 is SGDLS and CDR2 is YYNGEE. This CDR3 region has 17 residues. Of note for this clone: Its antigen remains unidentified.

The immunoSEQ assay was version 4, run in survey mode. Sequencing used immunoSEQ multiplex PCR; TCRdb keeps in-frame clones, though not all of them. The repertoire consists of fewer than 40,000 clones, with roughly 80% occurring once and the leading ten covering more than 0.85%. The clonotype comes from an adult man with HIV who was CMV-seropositive. The sample here was CD4+ T cells sorted from PBMCs after roughly 18-hour stimulation, taken from a patient who received antiretroviral therapy. The chain links TRBV9 to TRBJ1-1, with a weak D call TRBD1 (6 bases). CDR3 sequence reads: CASSVGPGDIMNTEAFF. CDR3 bases: TGTGCCAGCAGCGTAGGTCCAGGGGACATCATGAACACTGAAGCTTTCTTT.